This is a list of T cell receptor beta chains from one sample in a study of blood T cell repertoires in COVID-19. Produced via immunoSEQ multiplex PCR; TCRdb's table is partial and in-frame only. Of hundreds of thousands of clones listed, 70% to 90% are singletons. The sequencing sample was made of peripheral blood. The receptors were sampled from a man aged 18 to 30 with active or convalescent COVID-19. The CDR3 runs from the conserved cysteine through the conserved F or W. A D gene is named only where the DNA matches it firmly. Clone size is shown for a subset of rows, as once, few, many or a class of expanded clone.

abundance	v_gene	d_gene	j_gene	CDR3nt	CDR3aa
NA	TRBV28	TRBD2	TRBJ2-7	TGTGCCAGCAGTTTCGCGTTAGCGGGAAACGAGCAGTACTTC	CASSFALAGNEQYF
NA	TRBV10-3	TRBD2	TRBJ2-1	TGTGCCATCAGCGGGACTAGCGGGAGCTCCTACAATGAGCAGTTCTTC	CAISGTSGSSYNEQFF
NA	TRBV10-1	NA	TRBJ2-5	TGCGCCAGCAGTGAGCAAGGTCGGCAGGGCCGATCCCAAGAGACCCAGTACTTC	CASSEQGRQGRSQETQYF
NA	TRBV5-1	NA	TRBJ1-2	TGCGCCAGCAGCTTGACGACGGGGAACTATGGCTACACCTTC	CASSLTTGNYGYTF
once	TRBV5-4	NA	TRBJ1-2	TGTGCCAGCAGCTTAGGCAGGTCGGAAGGCTACACCTTC	CASSLGRSEGYTF
once	TRBV15	TRBD1	TRBJ1-4	TGTGCCACCAGCCCTCGGACAGGGGGCGTTGAAAAACTGTTTTTT	CATSPRTGGVEKLFF
NA	TRBV14	NA	TRBJ1-2	TGTGCCAGCAGCCCGGGAGGACCTTCCTCGACACGGATTTTACGCTACACCTTC	CASSPGGPSSTRILRYTF
NA	TRBV7-2	TRBD1	TRBJ1-2	TGTGCCAGCAGCTTAGCGCGTGGGACAGGGTATGGCTACACCTTC	CASSLARGTGYGYTF
once	TRBV28	NA	TRBJ2-1	TGTGCCAGCAGCCCTCTCCGGAAGGGGGAGCAGTTCTTC	CASSPLRKGEQFF
NA	TRBV9	NA	TRBJ2-2	TGTGCCAGCAGCGTAGATCCGACGGGGACCGGGGAGCTGTTTTTT	CASSVDPTGTGELFF
NA	TRBV7-9	NA	TRBJ2-7	TGTGCCAGCAGCCCCCTATACTACGAGCAGTACTTC	CASSPLYYEQYF
once	TRBV6-5	NA	TRBJ2-7	TGTGCCAGCAGTTACTCGTCAGGGGCGCAAGAGCAGTACTTC	CASSYSSGAQEQYF
NA	TRBV7-2	NA	TRBJ1-2	TGTGCCAGCAGGGGGCAACAGGGCCCGGACTATGGCTACACCTTC	CASRGQQGPDYGYTF
NA	TRBV20-1	NA	TRBJ1-2	TGCAGTGCTAGTAAGGGGCAACAGGGCTATGGCTACACCTTC	CSASKGQQGYGYTF
NA	TRBV4-3	TRBD1	TRBJ1-1	TGCGCCAGCAGCCCAGGATCAGGGGGCTACACTGAAGCTTTCTTT	CASSPGSGGYTEAFF
NA	TRBV3-1/TRBV3-2	TRBD2	TRBJ2-5	TGTGCCAGCAGCCAAGAGGGGGGGAGAGAAGAGACCCAGTACTTC	CASSQEGGREETQYF
NA	TRBV18	TRBD1	TRBJ2-2	TGTGCCAGCTCACCCCGGACAGGTTGGGACACCGGGGAGCTGTTTTTT	CASSPRTGWDTGELFF
NA	TRBV19	TRBD2	TRBJ2-1	TGTGCCAGTAGTAGGGGGCTAGCGGGTTCCTACAATGAGCAGTTCTTC	CASSRGLAGSYNEQFF
NA	TRBV27	NA	TRBJ1-2	TGTGCCAGCAGTTCTACAGGGAGTCGTGGCTACACCTTC	CASSSTGSRGYTF
NA	TRBV7-2	NA	TRBJ2-7	TGTGCCAGCAGCTTAGCAGTTCGGGGGTACGAGCAGTACTTC	CASSLAVRGYEQYF
NA	TRBV7-7	TRBD2	TRBJ2-5	TGTGCCAGCAGCCCGGGACTAGCGGGGGGGCCTGAGACCCAGTACTTC	CASSPGLAGGPETQYF
few	TRBV21-1	NA	TRBJ1-1	TGTGCCCCCCGCGAGGGGACAGGGTCTATAGTAGCTTTCTTT	CAPREGTGSIVAFF
NA	TRBV12-3/TRBV12-4	NA	TRBJ1-2	TGTGCCAGCAGTTTAGAGGGGGTAGGGGGCTACACCTTC	CASSLEGVGGYTF
NA	TRBV28	NA	TRBJ2-3	TGTGCCAGCAGTTTATCGGGTAGCGTCGCAGATACGCAGTATTTT	CASSLSGSVADTQYF
NA	TRBV4-2	NA	TRBJ2-3	TGTGCCAGCAGCCAAGCTTCGCCCCAGATGAAAGATACGCAGTATTTT	CASSQASPQMKDTQYF
NA	TRBV6-6	TRBD2	TRBJ2-5	TGTGCCAGCAGTTATCGGTTATCAGCGGGGGTAGAGACCCAGTACTTC	CASSYRLSAGVETQYF
NA	TRBV7-2	NA	TRBJ1-1	TGTGCCAGCAGCTCACTAGGAGGAATGAACACTGAAGCTTTCTTT	CASSSLGGMNTEAFF
once	TRBV27	NA	TRBJ1-1	TGTGCCAGCAGCCCGACAGAGATGAACACTGAAGCTTTCTTT	CASSPTEMNTEAFF
NA	TRBV6-5	NA	TRBJ1-6	TGTGCCAGCACGGGGGGGGGTGGTCTCTCACCCCTCCACTTT	CASTGGGGLSPLHF
few	TRBV27	NA	TRBJ1-2	TGTGCCAGCAGTTTGTCCCCGAACTATGGCTACACCTTC	CASSLSPNYGYTF
NA	TRBV11-2	TRBD2	TRBJ2-1	TGTGCCAGCAGCTTCGGTCTAGCGGGAGCGGTTGAGCAGTTCTTC	CASSFGLAGAVEQFF
NA	TRBV2	NA	TRBJ1-4	TGTGCCAGCAGTCCGGGACACATGAATGAAAAACTGTTTTTT	CASSPGHMNEKLFF
NA	TRBV5-1	NA	TRBJ2-7	TGCGCCAGCAGCGCCCGTATGACAGGCGACGCTAAGCAGTACTTC	CASSARMTGDAKQYF